This entry lists 9 T cell receptor beta chains sequenced from one sample in a study of tissue T cells after allogeneic stem cell transplantation. Clones were read by immunoSEQ multiplex PCR, and TCRdb kept only the in-frame ones, dropping some. The profile shows 9,000 to 13,000 clones, approximately 38% of them singletons. Noted time point: mouse harvest day 7 after allogeneic transplant. Tail vein injection delivered 10^7 T-cell-depleted bone marrow cells and 10^6 splenic CD5+ T cells. The sample taken for sequencing was skin. These receptors were obtained from a female BALB/c mouse given C57BL/6 T cells with graft-versus-host disease after an allogeneic hematopoietic cell transplant.

About this clone: The gene names given are mouse names. The CDR3 end is not reached by the read, which stops 1 residue before it; the germline J gene fills it in. The chain links TRBV13-3 to TRBJ1-1; 8 bases fit TRBD1. V was clipped by 4 bases and J by 8 bases; unmatched bases: 1. From germline, CDR1 is NNHDY and CDR2 SYVADS. The CDR3 spans 11 residues. CDR3 sequence: CASSTGGEVFF. Incomplete CDR3 DNA: TGTGCCAGCAGTACAGGGGGGGAAGTCTTC.

This clone was observed a few times. Genes and germline come from the mouse. From the germline J gene comes the end of the CDR3, since the read stops 1 residue before it. The chain has TRBV16 and TRBJ2-2; TRBD2 is a possible D gene (7 bases). CDR3 length: 15 residues. The V end was cut by 1 base, the J end by 5 bases, with 11 bases between. CDR1 is SGHSA, CDR2 FRNQAP, per germline. Partial CDR3 DNA: TGTGCAAGCAGCTTAGGGGGGGCCGGGACCGGGCAGCTCTAC. Translated: CASSLGGAGTGQLY. The full CDR3 protein is CASSLGGAGTGQLYF.

Comment on this clone: Mouse gene names and germline throughout. The read terminates 1 residue ahead of where the CDR3 ends, so the germline J gene completes it. The chain joins TRBV26 to TRBJ2-7; 7 bases are a match to TRBD1. CDR1 KGHPV and CDR2 FQNQEV come from the germline V gene (reference sequence). V gave up 6 bases and J gave up 2 bases; unmatched junction bases: 4. This CDR3 is built from 13 residues. The CDR3 bases that were read are TGTGCCAGCAGAAGACAGGGAACCTATGAACAGTAC. It translates to CASRRQGTYEQY. The whole CDR3 protein reads CASRRQGTYEQYF.

This clone was found once. Mouse germline and gene names are used. Coverage ceases 1 residue before the CDR3 finishes, and the germline J gene fills in the end. The chain recombines TRBV15 with TRBJ2-7; 9 nucleotides match TRBD2. Germline V lookup: CDR1 SGHND, CDR2 FRSKSL. V lost 5 bases and J lost 4; bases outside the gene matches: 3. This CDR3 spans 13 amino acids. CDR3 loop: CASSPLGGYEQYF. Partial CDR3 DNA: TGTGCCAGCAGTCCACTGGGGGGTTATGAACAGTAC.

This clone has just a few counts. The germline and genes are mouse ones. Read sequence stops 1 residue before the CDR3 end, and the germline J gene provides the missing end. The rearrangement links TRBV12-1 to TRBJ2-1; tentatively, D is TRBD1 (6 bases). This CDR3 is 13 amino acids long. Trimming shortened V by 3 bases and J by 2 bases, and 7 bases separated the two germline ends. CDR1 and CDR2 from the germline V gene are SGHSN and HYEKVE. The part of the CDR3 DNA that was read is TGTGCCAGCTCTTGGACAGACTATGCTGAGCAGTTC. It encodes CASSWTDYAEQF. In full, the CDR3 reads CASSWTDYAEQFF.

A note on this clone: These gene names are mouse names. The CDR3 end falls 1 residue outside the read, so it is completed with the germline J gene. This chain joins TRBV16 and TRBJ2-7, with 9 bases aligning to TRBD2. The CDR3 totals 15 residues. The junction had 4 bases not matched to a gene; V was cut back by 4 bases and J by 0 bases. Germline lookup yields CDR1 SGHSA and CDR2 FRNQAP. The CDR3 bases that were read are TGTGCAAGCAGCTCCCAGACTGGGGGCTCCTATGAACAGTAC. Translation: CASSSQTGGSYEQY. In full, the CDR3 is CASSSQTGGSYEQYF.

This clone turned up a few times. These gene names are mouse names. The sequenced fragment ends 1 residue before the CDR3 boundary, so the rest is inferred from the germline J gene. This sample includes further DNA sequences coding for the same CDR3. This rearrangement joins TRBV23 to TRBJ1-2; the tabulated D call, TRBD1, remains unverified against the DNA. Germline assignment: CDR1 KGHTA and CDR2 FQNQQP. The CDR3 extends over 13 amino acids. Incomplete CDR3 DNA: TGCTCCAGCAGTCGGACAGCAAACTCCGACTACACC. Protein product: CSSSRTANSDYT. The whole CDR3 region reads CSSSRTANSDYTF.

The count of this clone is one. The germline and genes are mouse ones. The sequence runs out 1 residue before the end of the CDR3; the remainder is reconstructed from the germline J gene. This chain links TRBV3 with TRBJ2-5, with TRBD2 identical over 8 bases. Germline CDR1 reads SNHLY; CDR2 reads FYNGKV (reference sequence). V lost 5 bases to trimming and J lost 6 bases; unmatched junction nucleotides: 7. The CDR3 is made up of 14 amino acids. CDR3: CASSPHWGRDTQYF. Partial CDR3 DNA: TGTGCCAGCAGCCCTCACTGGGGGCGGGACACCCAGTAC. Together with reference TRBV3 and TRBJ2-5, the CDR3 gives the full variable domain: GPKVLQIPSHQIIDMGQMVTLNCDPVSNHLYFYWYKQILGQQMEFLVNFYNGKVMEKSKLFKDQFSVERPDGSYFTLKIQPTALEDSAVYFCASSPHWGRDTQYFGPGTRLLVL.

In its sample, this clone was seen a few times. The gene names given are mouse names. The read falls 1 residue short of the CDR3 end, and the missing part is taken from the germline J gene. V gene TRBV26 combines with J gene TRBJ2-7; D is possibly TRBD1 or TRBD2 (5 bases each). Trimming stripped 2 bases from V and 0 bases from J, with 8 bases between. The CDR3 is 14 residues long. The germline gives CDR1 KGHPV, CDR2 FQNQEV (reference sequence). The DNA read from the CDR3 is TGTGCCAGCAGTCTGGGGGCGCTCTCCTATGAACAGTAC. It codes for CASSLGALSYEQY. The whole CDR3 reads CASSLGALSYEQYF.